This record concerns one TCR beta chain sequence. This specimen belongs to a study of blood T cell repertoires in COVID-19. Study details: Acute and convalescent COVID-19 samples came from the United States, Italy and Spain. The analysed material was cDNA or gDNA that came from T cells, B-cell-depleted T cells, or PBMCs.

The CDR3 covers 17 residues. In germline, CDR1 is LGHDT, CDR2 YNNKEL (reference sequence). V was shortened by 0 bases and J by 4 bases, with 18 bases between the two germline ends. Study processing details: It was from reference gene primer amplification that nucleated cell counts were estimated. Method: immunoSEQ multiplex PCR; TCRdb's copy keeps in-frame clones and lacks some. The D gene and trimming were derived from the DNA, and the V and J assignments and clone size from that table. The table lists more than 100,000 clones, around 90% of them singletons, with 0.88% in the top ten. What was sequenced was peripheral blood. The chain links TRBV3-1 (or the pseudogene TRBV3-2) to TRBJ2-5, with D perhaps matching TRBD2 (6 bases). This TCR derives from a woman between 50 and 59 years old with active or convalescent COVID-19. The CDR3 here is CASSQEKLAPLGETQYF. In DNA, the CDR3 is TGTGCCAGCAGCCAAGAAAAACTAGCACCCTTGGGAGAGACCCAGTACTTC.